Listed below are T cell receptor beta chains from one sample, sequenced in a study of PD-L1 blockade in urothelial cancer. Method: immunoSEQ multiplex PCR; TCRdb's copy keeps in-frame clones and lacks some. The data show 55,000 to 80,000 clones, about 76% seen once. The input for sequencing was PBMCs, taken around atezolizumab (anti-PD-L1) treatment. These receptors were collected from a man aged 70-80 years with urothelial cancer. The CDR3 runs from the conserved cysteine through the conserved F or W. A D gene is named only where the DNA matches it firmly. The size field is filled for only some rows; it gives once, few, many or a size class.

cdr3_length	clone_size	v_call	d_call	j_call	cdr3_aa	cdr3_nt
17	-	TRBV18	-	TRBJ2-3	CASSPFAGGSGTDTQYF	TGTGCCAGCTCACCATTCGCTGGGGGCTCGGGCACAGATACGCAGTATTTT
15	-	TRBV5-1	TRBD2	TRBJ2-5	CASSRGTSAQETQYF	TGCGCCAGCAGCCGCGGGACTAGCGCACAAGAGACCCAGTACTTC
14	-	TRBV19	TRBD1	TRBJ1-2	CASSADRVEYGYTF	TGTGCCAGTAGTGCAGACAGGGTTGAGTATGGCTACACCTTC
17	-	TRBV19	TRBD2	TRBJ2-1	CASTSRGRARINNEQFF	TGTGCCAGTACTTCTCGCGGGAGGGCCCGTATAAACAATGAGCAGTTCTTC
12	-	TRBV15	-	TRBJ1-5	CASGPLRGPQHF	TGTGCCTCGGGACCGCTCAGGGGGCCCCAGCATTTT
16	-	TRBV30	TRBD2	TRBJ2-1	CAWTLAGGSSYNEQFF	TGTGCCTGGACCTTAGCGGGGGGGAGCTCCTACAATGAGCAGTTCTTC
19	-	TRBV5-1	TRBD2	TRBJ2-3	CASSLGPSTSGSFADTQYF	TGCGCCAGCAGCCTAGGCCCCTCGACTAGCGGGAGTTTTGCAGATACGCAGTATTTT
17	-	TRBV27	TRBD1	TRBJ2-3	CASSLRGTGASTDTQYF	TGTGCCAGCAGTTTAAGGGGGACAGGAGCTAGCACAGATACGCAGTATTTT
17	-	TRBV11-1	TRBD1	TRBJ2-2	CASSSDRAELVTGELFF	TGTGCCAGCAGCTCGGACAGGGCCGAGCTAGTAACCGGGGAGCTGTTTTTT
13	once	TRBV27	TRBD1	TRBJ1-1	CASRQGRMTEAFF	TGTGCCAGCCGACAGGGGAGAATGACTGAAGCTTTCTTT
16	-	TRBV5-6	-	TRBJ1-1	CASTPEGSGVNTEAFF	TGTGCCAGCACCCCTGAGGGCTCGGGGGTGAACACTGAAGCTTTCTTT
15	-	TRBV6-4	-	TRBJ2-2	CASSDGQGHTGELFF	TGTGCCAGCAGCGACGGGCAGGGGCACACCGGGGAGCTGTTTTTT
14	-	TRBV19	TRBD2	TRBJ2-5	CASSSGLAEETQYF	TGTGCCAGTAGTTCGGGACTAGCGGAAGAGACCCAGTACTTC
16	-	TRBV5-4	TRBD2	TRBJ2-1	CASSFVMTSGSNEQFF	TGTGCCAGCAGCTTCGTGATGACTAGCGGGAGTAATGAGCAGTTCTTC
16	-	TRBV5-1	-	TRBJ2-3	CASSLVGVTVTDTQYF	TGCGCCAGCAGCTTGGTAGGGGTCACGGTAACAGATACGCAGTATTTT
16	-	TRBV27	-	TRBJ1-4	CASSPLPREPNEKLFF	TGTGCCAGCAGTCCCCTACCGCGAGAGCCGAATGAAAAACTGTTTTTT
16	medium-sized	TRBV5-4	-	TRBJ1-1	CASSHDPGQRNTEAFF	TGTGCCAGCAGCCATGACCCAGGACAGAGAAACACTGAAGCTTTCTTT
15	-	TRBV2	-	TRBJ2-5	CASSEIRTGSETQYF	TGTGCCAGCAGTGAAATTAGGACGGGGAGCGAGACCCAGTACTTC
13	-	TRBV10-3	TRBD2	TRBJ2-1	CAIRAGLNNEQFF	TGTGCCATCAGAGCGGGACTCAACAATGAGCAGTTCTTC
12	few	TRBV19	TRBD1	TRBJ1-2	CASSGTDYGYTF	TGTGCCAGTTCCGGGACAGACTATGGCTACACCTTC
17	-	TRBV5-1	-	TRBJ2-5	CASSLWGDRRFQETQYF	TGCGCCAGCAGCTTGTGGGGCGACAGACGATTTCAAGAGACCCAGTACTTC
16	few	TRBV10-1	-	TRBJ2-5	CASSESGSGGQETQYF	TGCGCCAGCAGTGAGTCGGGAAGCGGAGGCCAAGAGACCCAGTACTTC
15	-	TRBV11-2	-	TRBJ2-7	CASSLIRGGRNEQYF	TGTGCCAGCAGCTTAATCCGTGGGGGGAGAAACGAGCAGTACTTC
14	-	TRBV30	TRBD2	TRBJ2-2	CAWSGGREGRELFF	TGTGCCTGGAGTGGGGGGCGGGAGGGACGGGAGCTGTTTTTT
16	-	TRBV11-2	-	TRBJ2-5	CASSLELRVTQETQYF	TGTGCCAGCAGCTTAGAACTCAGGGTAACCCAAGAGACCCAGTACTTC
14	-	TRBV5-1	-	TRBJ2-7	CASSLVLASYEQYF	TGCGCCAGCAGCTTGGTGCTAGCGTCCTACGAGCAGTACTTC
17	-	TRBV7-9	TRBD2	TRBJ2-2	CASRGAIVAGVTGELFF	TGTGCCAGTCGCGGGGCCATCGTTGCGGGAGTCACCGGGGAGCTGTTTTTT
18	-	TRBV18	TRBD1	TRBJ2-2	CASQPGAGGWLATGELFF	TGTGCCAGCCAACCCGGGGCAGGGGGCTGGTTGGCCACCGGGGAGCTGTTTTTT
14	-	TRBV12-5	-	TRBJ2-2	CASGLGQETGELFF	TGTGCTAGTGGCTTGGGGCAGGAAACCGGGGAGCTGTTTTTT
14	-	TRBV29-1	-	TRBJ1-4	CSVEDGTTNEKLFF	TGCAGCGTTGAAGACGGGACAACTAATGAAAAACTGTTTTTT
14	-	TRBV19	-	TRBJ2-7	CASSMTDSPYEQYF	TGTGCCAGTAGTATGACGGACAGTCCCTACGAGCAGTACTTC
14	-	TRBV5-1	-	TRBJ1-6	CASSLEQSRSPLHF	TGCGCCAGCAGCTTGGAACAGAGTCGGTCACCCCTCCACTTT
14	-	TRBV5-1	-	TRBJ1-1	CASSIEARGTEAFF	TGCGCCAGCAGCATAGAAGCCAGGGGAACTGAAGCTTTCTTT
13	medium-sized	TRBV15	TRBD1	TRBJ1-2	CATSADRGYGYTF	TGTGCCACCAGTGCGGACAGGGGGTATGGCTACACCTTC
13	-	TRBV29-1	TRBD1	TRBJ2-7	CSVTGTASYEQYF	TGCAGCGTCACCGGGACAGCCAGCTACGAGCAGTACTTC
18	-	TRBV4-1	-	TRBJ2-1	CASSPSRLLADSYNEQFF	TGCGCCAGCAGCCCAAGTCGCCTTCTAGCTGACTCCTACAATGAGCAGTTCTTC
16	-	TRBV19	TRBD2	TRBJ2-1	CASSTISGRPYNEQFF	TGTGCCAGTAGTACCATTAGCGGGAGGCCCTACAATGAGCAGTTCTTC
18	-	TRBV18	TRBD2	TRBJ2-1	CASSLGTSGRFSYNEQFF	TGTGCCAGCTCACTAGGGACTAGCGGGAGGTTCTCCTACAATGAGCAGTTCTTC
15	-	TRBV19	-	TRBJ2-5	CASSWGGAYQETQYF	TGTGCCAGTAGTTGGGGAGGTGCGTACCAAGAGACCCAGTACTTC